This T cell receptor (beta chain) was sequenced during a study of neurological immune-mediated disorders. Regarding the study as a whole: Sharing of CDR3 amino acid sequences among expanded clones across subjects was absent, suggesting private repertoires in all groups. The greatest TCR clonal expansion appeared in HTLV-1-associated myelopathy and the smallest, falling below healthy controls, in multiple sclerosis.

Time point in this sample: longitudinal time-point 2. CDR3 length: 15 amino acids. From germline, CDR1 is PRHDT and CDR2 FYEKMQ (reference sequence). Trimming shortened V by 5 bases and J by 4 bases, and 17 bases separated the two germline ends. The cDNA was generated through 5'RACE incorporating 10-nucleotide random UMIs. A single run covered 15-18 subjects with over 180 million TCR-beta sequences. TCRdb re-derived calls from the 5' RACE reads in MiXCR, one entry per CDR3 protein. The sample contains tens of thousands of distinct CDR3 sequences, under 15% of which appear only once. Ten or more counts support this clonotype. The antigen is not known.

Sequenced material: PBMCs. The TCR comes from a female donor with HTLV-1-associated myelopathy (HAM/TSP). V gene TRBV13 combines with J gene TRBJ2-5; D is undetermined. CDR3 residues: CASSPSGLPRETQYF. Here the CDR3 DNA reads TGTGCCAGCAGCCCCTCCGGGTTGCCTCGAGAGACCCAGTACTTC.